The 8 T cell receptor beta chains below were found in one sample sequenced in a study of T-cell reconstitution after alpha-beta-depleted transplantation in children. Preparation of the TCRbeta library was carried out with unique molecular identifiers. TCRdb reprocessed the PCR reads with MiXCR, giving one entry per CDR3 protein. The sample lists around 670,000 distinct CDR3 sequences; approximately 14% were seen once. The source was PBMCs, collected before TCRalphabeta/CD19-depleted stem cell transplant. These receptors originate from a girl aged 2 to 10 with congenital amegakaryocytic thrombocytopenia, due to receive a stem cell transplant.

The rearrangement uses TRBV7-9 and TRBJ2-1; 10 nucleotides line up with TRBD2. V lost 1 base and J lost 1; bases outside the gene matches: 4. This CDR3 contains 17 residues. Germline values: CDR1 SEHNR, CDR2 FQNEAQ (reference sequence). The DNA for the CDR3 is TGTGCCAGCAGCTTAGTCGGAGCGGGAGGGTCCTACAATGAGCAGTTCTTC. This codes for CASSLVGAGGSYNEQFF.

This clonotype was recorded at least ten times. This sequence joins TRBV10-3 and TRBJ2-1, with 11 nucleotides matching TRBD2. Per the germline V gene, CDR1 is ENHRY and CDR2 is SYGVKD. The ends lost 6 bases at V and 5 bases at J; junction bases unmatched: 6. The CDR3 spans 15 residues. For the CDR3, the DNA is TGTGCCATCAGCGAAGGGACTAGCGGCCACAATGAGCAGTTCTTC. Translated, it gives CAISEGTSGHNEQFF.

This clonotype was counted a few times. The rearrangement uses TRBV29-1 and TRBJ2-7, with D perhaps matching TRBD1 (5 bases). The CDR3 length is 15 residues. Germline V gene lookup returns CDR1 SQVTM and CDR2 ANQGSEA. Trimming left V 5 bases short and J 3 bases short, with 20 bases between. The CDR3 is CSVMVAETGYYEQYF. CDR3 nucleotides: TGCAGCGTTATGGTTGCGGAAACAGGCTACTACGAGCAGTACTTC.

The table lists this clonotype with a few counts. This chain joins TRBV29-1 and TRBJ1-1, with a possible D match to TRBD1 (5 bases). V was clipped by 5 bases and J by 1 base, with 11 bases between them. The CDR3 spans 13 residues. The germline V gene has CDR1 SQVTM and CDR2 ANQGSEA. CDR3 in DNA: TGCAGCGTTACGACAGTGTCGAACACTGAAGCTTTCTTT. Translated, it gives CSVTTVSNTEAFF.

CDR3 DNA sequence: TGTGCCAGTAGTATGAACGGGGATATGGGCTATGGCTACACCTTC. This codes for CASSMNGDMGYGYTF. The chain is built from TRBV19 and TRBJ1-2; D is uncertain. Germline V gene data show CDR1 as LNHDA and CDR2 as SQIVND (reference sequence). The ends were cut back, 3 bases at V and 4 bases at J, with 15 bases in the middle. This CDR3 region has 15 residues.

This clonotype was seen many times. This chain connects TRBV20-1 to TRBJ2-1, with 7 bases matching TRBD2. The germline V gene encodes CDR1 DFQATT and CDR2 SNEGSKA (reference sequence). The CDR3 covers 13 residues. V was pared by 5 bases and J by 10 bases, with 11 bases of the junction left unmatched. CDR3 nucleotide sequence: TGCAGTGCTCCGGGACTACCCACCTGGGAGCAGTTCTTC. This gives the protein CSAPGLPTWEQFF.

This clonotype has ten or more counts. The chain has TRBV20-1 and TRBJ1-5, with 7 bases identical to TRBD1. Germline V gene sequence: CDR1 DFQATT, CDR2 SNEGSKA (reference sequence). With 0 bases clipped from V and 0 bases from J, the junction kept 11 bases outside the gene matches. This CDR3 is 18 amino acids long. The CDR3 coding sequence is TGCAGTGCTAGAGACCCTCGGGACAGAGGGTATAGCAATCAGCCCCAGCATTTT. As protein: CSARDPRDRGYSNQPQHF.

This clonotype was seen ten or more times. CDR3 amino acids: CASKASAPYEQYF. DNA of the CDR3: TGTGCCAGCAAGGCTAGCGCACCCTACGAGCAGTACTTC. The chain has TRBV6-5 and TRBJ2-7; TRBD2 is a possible D gene (6 bases). This CDR3 spans 13 amino acids. The V end lost 7 bases, the J end lost 2 bases, and 12 bases lay between the germline ends. Germline CDR1 is MNHEY and CDR2 is SVGAGI.